This T cell receptor beta chain was observed in a study of Graves' ophthalmopathy and Graves' hyperthyroidism. Other autoimmune diseases, uncontrolled infections, pregnancy or lactation excluded patients from enrollment. Study-level results: Built on 13 signatures, a model told ophthalmopathy apart from stable hyperthyroidism with over 85% sensitivity and 81.08% specificity. Blood samples also showed most expanded thyroid clonotypes exceeding 0.001 frequency.

RNA transcripts were the template, and TCR beta CDR3 regions were amplified from them. Following a first-round RT-PCR that used HTBI primers, a second-round multiplex PCR was carried out. TCRdb independently ran MiXCR on the multiplex PCR reads; one entry per CDR3 protein. The profile covers about 1.1 million distinct CDR3 sequences, with approximately 35% appearing a single time and roughly 10% taken by the ten largest. This clonotype was found a few times. The antigen is not known. Germline V CDR1 and CDR2: GTSNPN, SVGIG (reference sequence). The J segment lost 8 bases and the V segment lost 0 bases, leaving 5 bases of the junction unmatched. CDR3 length: 14 amino acids.

This chain links TRBV30 with TRBJ1-2, with 11 bases that match TRBD1. This TCR was recovered from an adult man with Graves' hyperthyroidism. The source material was peripheral blood or thyroid tissue (not recorded which). CDR3 region: CAWSVGQGAGGYTF. Here the CDR3 DNA reads TGTGCCTGGAGTGTCGGACAGGGGGCCGGGGGCTACACCTTC.